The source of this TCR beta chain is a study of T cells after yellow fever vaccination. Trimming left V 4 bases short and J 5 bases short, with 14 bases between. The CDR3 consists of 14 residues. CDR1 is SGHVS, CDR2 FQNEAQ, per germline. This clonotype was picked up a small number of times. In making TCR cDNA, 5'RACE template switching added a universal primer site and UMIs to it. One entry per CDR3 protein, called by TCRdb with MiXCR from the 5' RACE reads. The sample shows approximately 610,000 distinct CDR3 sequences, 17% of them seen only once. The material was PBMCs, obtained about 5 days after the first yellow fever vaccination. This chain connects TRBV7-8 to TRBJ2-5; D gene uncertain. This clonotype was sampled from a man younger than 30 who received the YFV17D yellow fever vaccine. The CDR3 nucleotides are TGTGCCAGCAGCTCTCTGACCCTCCGGGAGACCCAGTACTTC. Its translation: CASSSLTLRETQYF.